This T cell receptor beta chain emerged from a study of shared clonotypes between healthy human individuals. For the study at large: For every donor, three CD4 naive, three CD4 memory, two CD8 naive and one CD8 memory plates were used.

CDR1 MGHRA and CDR2 YSYEKL come from the germline V gene. V lost 2 bases, J lost 6 bases, and 3 bases stayed unmatched. This CDR3 is 13 amino acids long. Repertoires were generated with immunoSEQ multiplex PCR, while TCRdb's copy carries only in-frame clones and drops some. The data show 550,000 to 750,000 clones, with roughly 94% seen just once and roughly 24% held by the top ten. As defined, naive CD8 cells were CD45RO-negative and positively selected for CCR7, with terminally differentiated effector memory CD45RA+ cells excluded. Study findings and constraints: A reduction in generation probabilities was seen for non-shared clonotypes relative to those shared by all four donors. Specimens sampled were limited to blood, with tissue repertoires likely differing. The represented genetic and exposure-history diversity was limited by the small number of donors.

Concerning this clone: As yet, its antigen is unknown.

What was sequenced was naive CD8+ T cells sorted from blood. This receptor was obtained from a man in his thirties or forties in good health. The rearrangement uses TRBV4-1 and TRBJ1-2; 7 bases are a match to TRBD1. In DNA form, the CDR3 reads TGCGCCAGCAGCCAATGGACAGGCGATGGCTACACCTTC. Amino acid sequence: CASSQWTGDGYTF.